Shown below are 12 T cell receptor beta chains from a single sample sequenced in a study of blood T cell repertoires in COVID-19. Data came from immunoSEQ multiplex PCR; TCRdb stores just in-frame clones and leaves some out. The table shows more than 150,000 clones, with roughly 84% occurring only once. The sequencing input was peripheral blood. All receptors come from a woman over 75 with acute or convalescent COVID-19.

The CDR3 protein is CASSQDPSIGSRRPNEKLFF. CDR3 nucleotide sequence: TGTGCCAGCAGCCAAGATCCGTCGATAGGGAGTCGTAGACCTAATGAAAAACTGTTTTTT. The J gene is TRBJ1-4, the V gene TRBV4-2, with D unclear. From germline, CDR1 is LGHNA and CDR2 YNFKEQ. The CDR3 consists of 20 residues. V was shortened by 0 bases and J by 3 bases, with 23 bases between the two germline ends.

V and J are TRBV29-1 and TRBJ1-1, with a weak D call TRBD1 (6 bases). The CDR3 is made up of 14 amino acids. From germline, CDR1 is SQVTM and CDR2 ANQGSEA. Trimming stripped 5 bases from V and 0 bases from J, with 13 bases between. As DNA, the CDR3 is TGCAGCGTTAGAACAGGGACTATGAACACTGAAGCTTTCTTT. It specifies CSVRTGTMNTEAFF. Complete variable domain (other parts from reference TRBV29-1 and TRBJ1-1): SAVISQKPSRDICQRGTSLTIQCQVDSQVTMMFWYRQQPGQSLTLIATANQGSEATYESGFVIDKFPISRPNLTFSTLTVSNMSPEDSSIYLCSVRTGTMNTEAFFGQGTRLTVV.

The chain employs TRBV3-1 (or the pseudogene TRBV3-2) and TRBJ2-2, with no clear D. Germline V gives CDR1 LGHDT, CDR2 YNNKEL (reference sequence). The CDR3 loop spans 12 amino acids. The V and J ends lost 4 bases and 6 bases respectively, with 6 bases between them. CDR3 in DNA: TGTGCCAGCAGCCTATCGTCCGGGGAGCTGTTTTTT. It specifies CASSLSSGELFF.

The V gene is TRBV3-1 (or the pseudogene TRBV3-2), the J gene TRBJ1-1, with a possible D match to TRBD1 (5 bases). Trimming removed 2 bases at V and 4 bases at J, with 14 bases between. The CDR3 is 15 amino acids. Germline V CDR1 and CDR2: LGHDT, YNNKEL (reference sequence). The CDR3 region is CASSQQLGGSTEAFF. The CDR3 region has the DNA TGTGCCAGCAGCCAACAATTGGGGGGAAGCACTGAAGCTTTCTTT.

This chain uses TRBV7-9 with TRBJ2-2; no definite D call. This CDR3 region has 12 residues. Looked up from germline, CDR1 is SEHNR and CDR2 is FQNEAQ (reference sequence). V was pared by 7 bases and J by 5 bases, with 8 bases between. This CDR3 reads CASKRITGELFF. In nucleotides, the CDR3 is TGTGCCAGCAAGAGGATAACCGGGGAGCTGTTTTTT.

This chain joins TRBV5-1 and TRBJ2-1, with TRBD2 identical over 11 bases. Germline loops: CDR1 SGHRS, CDR2 YFSETQ. V dropped 7 bases and J dropped 6; count of bases not matched to a gene: 9. The CDR3 is made up of 15 amino acids. Here the CDR3 reads CASALAGGGGNEQFF. The CDR3, as DNA: TGCGCCAGCGCCTTAGCGGGAGGGGGAGGCAATGAGCAGTTCTTC.

This clone was seen only a few times. The rearrangement uses TRBV9 and TRBJ1-6, with 7 bases fitting TRBD1. The CDR3 runs to 15 residues. Germline-derived CDR1 and CDR2 are SGDLS and YYNGEE. V gave up 3 bases and J gave up 7 bases; unmatched junction bases: 7. CDR3 coding DNA: TGTGCCAGCAGCGAGACCGGGACAGAGAATTCACCCCTCCACTTT. It yields the protein CASSETGTENSPLHF.

Regarding this clone: Other DNA variants within this sample encode the same CDR3. V usage is TRBV19 and J usage is TRBJ2-7; D may be TRBD1 (7 bases). CDR3 length: 14 residues. V was shortened by 9 bases and J by 0 bases, with 15 bases between the two germline ends. Germline V lookup: CDR1 LNHDA, CDR2 SQIVND (reference sequence). CDR3 bases: TGTGCCAGCCGAGGAGGGGGCAGCTCCTACGAGCAGTACTTC. Protein product: CASRGGGSSYEQYF.

The J gene is TRBJ2-2, the V gene TRBV6-5; maybe TRBD1 (5 bases). Germline CDR1 is MNHEY and CDR2 is SVGAGI. The CDR3 sequence is 14 residues long. The V and J ends lost 11 bases and 3 bases respectively, with 16 bases between them. In DNA, the CDR3 is TGTGCCGCCAAGACAGTTTGGGACACCGGGGAGCTGTTTTTT. Translated, it gives CAAKTVWDTGELFF.

The chain carries TRBV5-8 and TRBJ1-1; possible D gene TRBD1, 5 bases. Trimming left V 5 bases short and J 2 bases short, with 10 bases between. Germline CDR1 is SGHTS and CDR2 is YDEGEE. The CDR3 has 13 residues. CDR3 sequence: CASRPRANTEAFF. CDR3 nucleotides: TGTGCCAGCAGACCCAGGGCTAACACTGAAGCTTTCTTT.

The rearrangement links TRBV27 to TRBJ1-5; tentatively, D is TRBD1 (6 bases). V gave up 5 bases and J gave up 0 bases, with 14 bases separating them. Germline CDR1 MNHEY, CDR2 SMNVEV (reference sequence). There are 16 residues in the CDR3. As DNA, the CDR3 is TGTGCCAGCAGTCCCGCCCTGGGGGCTAGCAATCAGCCCCAGCATTTT. It specifies CASSPALGASNQPQHF.

CDR3: CASSSTGGGTEAFF. In DNA form, the CDR3 reads TGTGCCAGCAGTTCCACAGGGGGCGGGACTGAAGCTTTCTTT. The chain recombines TRBV27 with TRBJ1-1, with 9 bases aligning to TRBD1. Germline V gene sequence: CDR1 MNHEY, CDR2 SMNVEV (reference sequence). The CDR3 runs 14 residues. V gave up 4 bases and J gave up 5 bases; unmatched junction bases: 5.